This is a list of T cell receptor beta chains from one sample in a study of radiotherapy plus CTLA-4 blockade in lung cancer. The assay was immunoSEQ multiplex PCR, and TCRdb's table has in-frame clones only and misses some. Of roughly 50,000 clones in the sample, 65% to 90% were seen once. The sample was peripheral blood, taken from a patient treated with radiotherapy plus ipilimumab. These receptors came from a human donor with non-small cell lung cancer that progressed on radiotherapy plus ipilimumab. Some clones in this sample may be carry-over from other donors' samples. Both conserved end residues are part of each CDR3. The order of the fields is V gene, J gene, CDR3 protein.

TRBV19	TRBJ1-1	CASIRTGGPTEAFF
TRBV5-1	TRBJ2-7	CASSSGPGGPTYEQYF
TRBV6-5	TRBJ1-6	CASSYGDSDSPLHF
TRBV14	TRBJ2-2	CASSQDLESRELFF
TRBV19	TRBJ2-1	CASSMEQTNNEQFF
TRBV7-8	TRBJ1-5	CASSFTNQPQHF
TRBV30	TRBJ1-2	CAWTGAFRLYGYTF
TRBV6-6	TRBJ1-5	CASSYGQGRDQPQHF
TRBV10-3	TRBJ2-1	CAISGRADRTNNEQFF
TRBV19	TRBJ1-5	CASSIRHNQPQHF
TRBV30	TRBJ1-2	CAWSGPSGVVGRGPGYTF
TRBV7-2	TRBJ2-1	CASSLEREREQFF
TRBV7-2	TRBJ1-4	CASGQGALTTNEKLFF
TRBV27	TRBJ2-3	CASSLRQGRADTQYF
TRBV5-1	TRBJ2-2	CASSPGVGRTNTGELFF
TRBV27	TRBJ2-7	CASRSGTPREQYF
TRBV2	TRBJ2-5	CASRSTRVATSQETQYF
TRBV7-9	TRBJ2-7	CASSLEKQGPYEQYF
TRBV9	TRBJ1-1	CASSIRTGGTEAFF
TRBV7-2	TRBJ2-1	CASSSGRLAGYNEQFF
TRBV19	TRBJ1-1	CASSAGLMNTEAFF
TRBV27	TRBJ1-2	CASSSGGVGYTF
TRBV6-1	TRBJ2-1	CASSMVAGGLGEQFF
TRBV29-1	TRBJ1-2	CSVRTVYGYTF
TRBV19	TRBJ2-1	CASRPTAGRYNEQFF
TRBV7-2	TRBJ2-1	CASSFKTSGYYNEQFF
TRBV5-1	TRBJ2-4	CASSSTSGGDIQYF
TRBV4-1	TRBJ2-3	CASSQDLSGGTDTQYF
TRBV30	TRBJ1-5	CAWSDQGGPLQNQPQHF
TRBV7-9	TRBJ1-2	CASSPGLYRGLGYTF
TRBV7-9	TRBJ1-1	CASSLEGEGTEAFF
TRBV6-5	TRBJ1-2	CASSYDWGQSNYGYTF
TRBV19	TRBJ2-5	CASSPPETGGIIETQYF
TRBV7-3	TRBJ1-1	CASSRLGGSNTEAFF
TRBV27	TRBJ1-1	CASSQGAPNTEAFF
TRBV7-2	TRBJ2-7	CASGREVSYEQYF
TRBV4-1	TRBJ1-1	CASSQDSLLGAEAFF
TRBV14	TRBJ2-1	CASSQEGTEVVEQFF
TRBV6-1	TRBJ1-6	CASREAGGVNSPLHF
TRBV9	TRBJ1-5	CASSAGGSGNQPQHF
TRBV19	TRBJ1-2	CATSSRRLDGYTF
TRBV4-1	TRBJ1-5	CASSQVRTGTFTQPQHF
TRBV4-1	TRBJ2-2	CASSQRTSASNTGELFF
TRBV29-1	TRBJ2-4	CSVLGVPQDRVEGNIQYF
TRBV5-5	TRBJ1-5	CASSTSGNQPQHF
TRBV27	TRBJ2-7	CASSEGVEQYF
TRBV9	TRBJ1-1	CASSAGMNTEAFF